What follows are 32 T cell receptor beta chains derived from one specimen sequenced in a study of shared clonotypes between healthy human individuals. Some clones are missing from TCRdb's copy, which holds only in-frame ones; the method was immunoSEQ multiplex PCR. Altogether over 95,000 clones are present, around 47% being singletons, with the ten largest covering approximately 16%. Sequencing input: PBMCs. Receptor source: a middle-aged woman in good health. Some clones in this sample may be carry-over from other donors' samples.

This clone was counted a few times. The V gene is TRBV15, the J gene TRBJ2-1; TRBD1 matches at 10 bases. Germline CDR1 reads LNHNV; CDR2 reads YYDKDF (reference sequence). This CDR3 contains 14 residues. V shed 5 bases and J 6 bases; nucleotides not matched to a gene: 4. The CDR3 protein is CATSPGQGFNEQFF. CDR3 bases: TGTGCCACCAGCCCGGGACAGGGGTTCAATGAGCAGTTCTTC.

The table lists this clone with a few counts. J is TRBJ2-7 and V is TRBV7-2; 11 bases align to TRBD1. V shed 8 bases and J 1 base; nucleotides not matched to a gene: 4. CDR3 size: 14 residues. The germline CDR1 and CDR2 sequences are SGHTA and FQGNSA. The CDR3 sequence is CASVGDRGSYEQYF. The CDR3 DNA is TGTGCCAGCGTCGGGGACAGGGGGTCCTACGAGCAGTACTTC.

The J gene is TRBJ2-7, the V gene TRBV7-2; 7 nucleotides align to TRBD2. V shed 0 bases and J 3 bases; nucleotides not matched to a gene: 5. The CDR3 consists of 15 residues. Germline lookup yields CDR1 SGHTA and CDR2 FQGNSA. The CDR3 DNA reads TGTGCCAGCAGCTTAGCCGGCGGGAGTTTCTACGAGCAGTACTTC. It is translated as CASSLAGGSFYEQYF.

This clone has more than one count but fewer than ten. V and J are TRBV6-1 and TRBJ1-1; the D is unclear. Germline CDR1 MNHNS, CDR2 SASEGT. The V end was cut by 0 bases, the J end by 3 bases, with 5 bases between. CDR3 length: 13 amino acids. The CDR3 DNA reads TGTGCCAGCAGTGAAGCGTCTGACACTGAAGCTTTCTTT. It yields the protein CASSEASDTEAFF.

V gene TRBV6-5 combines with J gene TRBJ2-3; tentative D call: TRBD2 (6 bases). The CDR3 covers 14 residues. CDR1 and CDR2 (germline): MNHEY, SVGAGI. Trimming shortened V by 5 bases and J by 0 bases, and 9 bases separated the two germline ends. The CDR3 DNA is TGTGCCAGCAGTCTCGGGGGAAGCACAGATACGCAGTATTTT. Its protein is CASSLGGSTDTQYF.

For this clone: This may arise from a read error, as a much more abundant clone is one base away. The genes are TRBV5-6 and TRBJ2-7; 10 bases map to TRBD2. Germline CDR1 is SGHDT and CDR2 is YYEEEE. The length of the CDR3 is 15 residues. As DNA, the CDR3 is TGTGCCGGCAGCTTCGGGACTAGCGCTCTATCCGAGCAGTACTTC. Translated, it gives CAGSFGTSALSEQYF.

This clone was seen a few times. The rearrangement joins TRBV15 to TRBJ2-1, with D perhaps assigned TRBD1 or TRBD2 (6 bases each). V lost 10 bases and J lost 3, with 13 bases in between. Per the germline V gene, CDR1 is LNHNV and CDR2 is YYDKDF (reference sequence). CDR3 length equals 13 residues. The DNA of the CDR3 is TGTGCCAGCGCCAGGGGAGGCTACAATGAGCAGTTCTTC. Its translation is CASARGGYNEQFF. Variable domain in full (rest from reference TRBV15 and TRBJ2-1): DAMVIQNPRYQVTQFGKPVTLSCSQTLNHNVMYWYQQKSSQAPKLLFHYYDKDFNNEADTPDNFQSRRPNTSFCFLDIRSPGLGDTAMYLCASARGGYNEQFFGPGTRLTVL.

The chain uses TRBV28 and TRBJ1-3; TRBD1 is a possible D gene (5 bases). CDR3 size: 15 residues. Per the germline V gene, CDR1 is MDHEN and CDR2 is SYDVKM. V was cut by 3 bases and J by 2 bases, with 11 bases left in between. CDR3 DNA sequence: TGTGCCAGCAGTTTTGGGGGGACGACTGGAAACACCATATATTTT. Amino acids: CASSFGGTTGNTIYF.

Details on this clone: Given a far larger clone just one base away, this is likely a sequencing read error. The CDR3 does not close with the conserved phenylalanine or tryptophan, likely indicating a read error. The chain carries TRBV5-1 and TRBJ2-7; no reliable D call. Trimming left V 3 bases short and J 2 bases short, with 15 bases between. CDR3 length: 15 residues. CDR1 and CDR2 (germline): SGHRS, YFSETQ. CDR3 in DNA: TGCGCCAGCAGCTGGGAAGCTACAGTTACCTACGAGCAGTACCTC. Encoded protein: CASSWEATVTYEQYL.

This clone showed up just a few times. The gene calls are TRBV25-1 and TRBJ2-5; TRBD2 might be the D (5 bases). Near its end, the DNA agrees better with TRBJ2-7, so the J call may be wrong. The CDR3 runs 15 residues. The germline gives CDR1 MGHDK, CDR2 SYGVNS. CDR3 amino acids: CASRPPPGNRYEQYF. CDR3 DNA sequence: TGTGCCAGCAGACCCCCCCCGGGGAACCGGTACGAGCAGTACTTC.

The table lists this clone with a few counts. The CDR3 DNA reads as TGTGCTTCCGAGGGCGGCAACTATGGCTACACCTTC. As protein: CASEGGNYGYTF. This chain connects TRBV9 to TRBJ1-2; no definite D call. CDR3 size: 12 residues. Germline CDR1 is SGDLS and CDR2 is YYNGEE.

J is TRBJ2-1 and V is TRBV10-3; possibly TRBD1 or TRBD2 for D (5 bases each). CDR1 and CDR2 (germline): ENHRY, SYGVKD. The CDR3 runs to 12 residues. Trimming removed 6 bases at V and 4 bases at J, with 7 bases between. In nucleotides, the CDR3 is TGTGCCATCAGGGGGGATTACAATGAGCAGTTCTTC. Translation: CAIRGDYNEQFF.

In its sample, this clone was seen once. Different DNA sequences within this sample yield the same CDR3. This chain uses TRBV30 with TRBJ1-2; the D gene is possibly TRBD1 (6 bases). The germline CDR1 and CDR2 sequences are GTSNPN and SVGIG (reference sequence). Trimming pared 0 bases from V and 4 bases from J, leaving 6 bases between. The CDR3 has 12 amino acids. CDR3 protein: CAWSVTGYGYTF. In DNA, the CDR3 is TGTGCCTGGAGTGTGACAGGCTATGGCTACACCTTC.

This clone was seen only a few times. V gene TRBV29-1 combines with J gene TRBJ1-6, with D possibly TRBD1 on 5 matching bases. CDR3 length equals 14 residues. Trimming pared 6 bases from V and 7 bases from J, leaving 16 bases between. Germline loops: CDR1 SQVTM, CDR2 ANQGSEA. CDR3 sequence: CSVATGTSNSPLHF. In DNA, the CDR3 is TGCAGCGTAGCGACCGGGACCTCAAATTCACCCCTCCACTTT.

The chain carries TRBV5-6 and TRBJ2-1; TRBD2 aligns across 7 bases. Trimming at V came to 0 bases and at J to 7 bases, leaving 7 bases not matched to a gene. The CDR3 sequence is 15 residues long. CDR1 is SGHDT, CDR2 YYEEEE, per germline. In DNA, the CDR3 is TGTGCCAGCAGCTTGGGCGGGAGATCGTTGAATGAGCAGTTCTTC. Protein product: CASSLGGRSLNEQFF.

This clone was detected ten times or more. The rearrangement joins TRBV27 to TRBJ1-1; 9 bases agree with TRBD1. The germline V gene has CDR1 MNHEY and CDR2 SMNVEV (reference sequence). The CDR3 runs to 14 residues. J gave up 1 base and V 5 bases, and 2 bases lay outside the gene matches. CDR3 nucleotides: TGTGCCAGCAGTCGGGGACAGGGGAACACTGAAGCTTTCTTT. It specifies CASSRGQGNTEAFF.

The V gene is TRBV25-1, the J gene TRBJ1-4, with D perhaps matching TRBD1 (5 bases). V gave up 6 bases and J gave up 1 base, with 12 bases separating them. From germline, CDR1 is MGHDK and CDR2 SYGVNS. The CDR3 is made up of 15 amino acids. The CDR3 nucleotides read TGTGCCAGCAGCACCGGGGACGGAACTAATGAAAAACTGTTTTTT. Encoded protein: CASSTGDGTNEKLFF. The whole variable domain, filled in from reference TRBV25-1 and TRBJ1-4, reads EADIYQTPRYLVIGTGKKITLECSQTMGHDKMYWYQQDPGMELHLIHYSYGVNSTEKGDLSSESTVSRIRTEHFPLTLESARPSHTSQYLCASSTGDGTNEKLFFGSGTQLSVL.

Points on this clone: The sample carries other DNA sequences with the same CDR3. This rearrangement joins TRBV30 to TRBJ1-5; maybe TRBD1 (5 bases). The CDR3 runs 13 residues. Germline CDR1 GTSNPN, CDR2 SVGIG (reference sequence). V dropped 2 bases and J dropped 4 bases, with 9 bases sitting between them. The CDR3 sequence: CAWSLGGNQPQHF. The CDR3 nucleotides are TGTGCCTGGAGTCTTGGGGGTAATCAGCCCCAGCATTTT.

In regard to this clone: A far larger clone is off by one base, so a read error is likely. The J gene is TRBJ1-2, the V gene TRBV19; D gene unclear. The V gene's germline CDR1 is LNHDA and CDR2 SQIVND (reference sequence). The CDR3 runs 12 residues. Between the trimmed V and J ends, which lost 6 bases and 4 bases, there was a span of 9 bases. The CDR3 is CASSANFYGYTF. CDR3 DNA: TGTGCCAGTAGCGCTAATTTCTATGGCTACACCTTC. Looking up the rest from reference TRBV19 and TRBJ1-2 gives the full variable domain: DGGITQSPKYLFRKEGQNVTLSCEQNLNHDAMYWYRQDPGQGLRLIYYSQIVNDFQKGDIAEGYSVSREKKESFPLTVTSAQKNPTAFYLCASSANFYGYTFGSGTRLTVV.

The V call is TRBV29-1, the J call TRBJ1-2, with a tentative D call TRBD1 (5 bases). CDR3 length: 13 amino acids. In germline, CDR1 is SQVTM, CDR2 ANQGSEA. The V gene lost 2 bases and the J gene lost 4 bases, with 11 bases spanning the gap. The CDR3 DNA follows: TGCAGCGTTGAAAGGGTCGGGGGCTATGGCTACACCTTC. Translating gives CSVERVGGYGYTF.

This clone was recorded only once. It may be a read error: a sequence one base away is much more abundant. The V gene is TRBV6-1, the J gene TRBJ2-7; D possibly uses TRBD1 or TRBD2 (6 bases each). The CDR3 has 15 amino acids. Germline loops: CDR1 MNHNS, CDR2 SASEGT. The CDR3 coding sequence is TGTGCCTGCAGTAGCGAGCCGGGGGCCTCCTACGAGCAGTACTTC. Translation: CACSSEPGASYEQYF.

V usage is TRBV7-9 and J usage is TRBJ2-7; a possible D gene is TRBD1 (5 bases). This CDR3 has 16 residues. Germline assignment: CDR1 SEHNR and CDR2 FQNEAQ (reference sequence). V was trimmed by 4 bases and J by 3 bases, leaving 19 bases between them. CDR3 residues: CASSSTSGRWYYEQYF. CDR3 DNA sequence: TGTGCCAGCAGCTCCACCTCAGGGCGGTGGTACTACGAGCAGTACTTC.

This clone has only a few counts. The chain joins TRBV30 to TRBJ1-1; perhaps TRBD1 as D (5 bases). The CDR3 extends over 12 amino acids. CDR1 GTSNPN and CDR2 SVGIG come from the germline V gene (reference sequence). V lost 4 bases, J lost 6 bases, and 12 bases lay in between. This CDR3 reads CAWTMGGPEAFF. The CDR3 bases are TGTGCCTGGACAATGGGGGGACCTGAAGCTTTCTTT.

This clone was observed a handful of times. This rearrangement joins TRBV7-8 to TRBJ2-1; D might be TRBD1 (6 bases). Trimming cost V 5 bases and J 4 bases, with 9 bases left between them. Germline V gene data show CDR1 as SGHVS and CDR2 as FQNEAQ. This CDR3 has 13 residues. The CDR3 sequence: CASSQGRYNEQFF. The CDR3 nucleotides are TGTGCCAGCAGCCAGGGGCGTTACAATGAGCAGTTCTTC.

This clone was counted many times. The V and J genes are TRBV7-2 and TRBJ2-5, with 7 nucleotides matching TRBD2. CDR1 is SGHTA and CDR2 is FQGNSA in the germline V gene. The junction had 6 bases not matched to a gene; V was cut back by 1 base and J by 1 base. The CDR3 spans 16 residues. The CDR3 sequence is CASSLEYPSGQETQYF. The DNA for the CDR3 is TGTGCCAGCAGCTTAGAGTATCCTAGCGGCCAAGAGACCCAGTACTTC. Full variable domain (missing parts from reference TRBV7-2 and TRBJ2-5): GAGVSQSPSNKVTEKGKDVELRCDPISGHTALYWYRQSLGQGLEFLIYFQGNSAPDKSGLPSDRFSAERTGGSVSTLTIQRTQQEDSAVYLCASSLEYPSGQETQYFGPGTRLLVL.

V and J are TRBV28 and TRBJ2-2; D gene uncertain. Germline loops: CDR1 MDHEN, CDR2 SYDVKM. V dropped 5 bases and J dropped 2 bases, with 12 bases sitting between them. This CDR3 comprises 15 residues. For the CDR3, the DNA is TGTGCCAGCAGTGAAGAAGAAGGAAACACCGGGGAGCTGTTTTTT. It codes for CASSEEEGNTGELFF. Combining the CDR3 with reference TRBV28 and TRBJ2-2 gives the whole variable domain DVKVTQSSRYLVKRTGEKVFLECVQDMDHENMFWYRQDPGLGLRLIYFSYDVKMKEKGDIPEGYSVSREKKERFSLILESASTNQTSMYLCASSEEEGNTGELFFGEGSRLTVL.

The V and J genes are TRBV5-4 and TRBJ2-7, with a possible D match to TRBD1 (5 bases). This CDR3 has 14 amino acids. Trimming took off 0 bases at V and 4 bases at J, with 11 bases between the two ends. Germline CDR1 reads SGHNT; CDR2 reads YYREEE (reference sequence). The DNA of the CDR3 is TGTGCCAGCAGCTTGGACCCTGGGGCTTACGAGCAGTACTTC. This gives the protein CASSLDPGAYEQYF.

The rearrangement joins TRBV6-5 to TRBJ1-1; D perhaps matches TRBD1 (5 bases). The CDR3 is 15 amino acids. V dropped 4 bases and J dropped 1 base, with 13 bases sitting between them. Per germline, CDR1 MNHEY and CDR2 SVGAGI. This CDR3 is CASSSQGRENTEAFF. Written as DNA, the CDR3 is TGTGCCAGCAGTTCCCAGGGACGGGAGAACACTGAAGCTTTCTTT.

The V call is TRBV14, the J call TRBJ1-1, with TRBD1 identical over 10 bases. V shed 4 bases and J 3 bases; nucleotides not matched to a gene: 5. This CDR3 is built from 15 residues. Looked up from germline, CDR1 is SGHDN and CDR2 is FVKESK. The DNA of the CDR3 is TGTGCCAGCAGCCCGCGACAGGGGGCTTACACTGAAGCTTTCTTT. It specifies CASSPRQGAYTEAFF.

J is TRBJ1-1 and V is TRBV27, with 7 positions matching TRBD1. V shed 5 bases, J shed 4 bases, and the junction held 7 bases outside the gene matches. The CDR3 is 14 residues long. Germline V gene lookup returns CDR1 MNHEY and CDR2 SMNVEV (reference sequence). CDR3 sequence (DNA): TGTGCCAGCAGTCCACAGACAGGGTCCACTGAAGCTTTCTTT. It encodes CASSPQTGSTEAFF.

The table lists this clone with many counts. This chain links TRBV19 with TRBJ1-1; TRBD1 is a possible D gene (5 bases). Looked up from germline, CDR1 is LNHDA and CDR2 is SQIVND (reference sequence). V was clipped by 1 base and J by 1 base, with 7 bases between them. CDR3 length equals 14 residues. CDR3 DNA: TGTGCCAGTAGTATAGGCGGACAGAACACTGAAGCTTTCTTT. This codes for CASSIGGQNTEAFF.

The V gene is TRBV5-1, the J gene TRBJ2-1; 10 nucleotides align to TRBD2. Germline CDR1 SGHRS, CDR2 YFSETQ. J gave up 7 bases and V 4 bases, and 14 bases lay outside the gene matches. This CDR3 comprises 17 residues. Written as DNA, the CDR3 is TGCGCCAGCAGCCCTGGGACTAGCGAGATTCCTGGGAATGAGCAGTTCTTC. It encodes CASSPGTSEIPGNEQFF.